This record looks at one TCR beta chain sequence and its context. CDR1 is WSHSY, CDR2 SAAADI, per germline. This CDR3 has 12 residues. On ten immunoSEQ deep assay plates, unsorted PBMC DNA was sequenced. Sequencing used immunoSEQ multiplex PCR; TCRdb keeps in-frame clones, though not all of them. The table lists about 490,000 clones, around 79% of them singletons. The record originates from a study of shared clonotypes between healthy human individuals. The gene calls are TRBV10-2 and TRBJ2-5; TRBD2 agrees at 8 bases. Near its end, the DNA agrees better with TRBJ2-7, so the J call may be wrong. The sequence derives from a woman in her thirties or forties in good health. Some clones in this sample may be carry-over from other donors' samples. Sequenced: PBMCs. The CDR3: CASSGGGYEQYF. As DNA, the CDR3 is TGCGCCAGCAGCGGGGGGGGCTACGAGCAGTACTTC.